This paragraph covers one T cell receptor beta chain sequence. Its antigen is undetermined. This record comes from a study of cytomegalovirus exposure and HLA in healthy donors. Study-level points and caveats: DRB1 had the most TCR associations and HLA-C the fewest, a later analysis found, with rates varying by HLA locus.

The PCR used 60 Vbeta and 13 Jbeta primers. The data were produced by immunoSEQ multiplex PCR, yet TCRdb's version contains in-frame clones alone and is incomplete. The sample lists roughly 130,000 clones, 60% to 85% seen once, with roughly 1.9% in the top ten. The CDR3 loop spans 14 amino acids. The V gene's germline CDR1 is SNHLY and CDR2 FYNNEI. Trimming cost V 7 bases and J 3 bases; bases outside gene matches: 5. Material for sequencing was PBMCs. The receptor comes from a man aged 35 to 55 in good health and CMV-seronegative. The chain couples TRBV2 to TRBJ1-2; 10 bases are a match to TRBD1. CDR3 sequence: CASTYGQGDYGYTF. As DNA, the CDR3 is TGTGCCAGCACCTACGGACAGGGGGACTATGGCTACACCTTC.